This T cell receptor beta chain appears in the sequencing data of a study of T cells in Graves' hyperthyroidism and ophthalmopathy. RNA transcripts yielded amplified TCR beta CDR3 regions. Carried out on the TCR CDR3, a first-round RT-PCR used the HTBI primer set. TCRdb reprocessed the multiplex PCR reads with MiXCR, giving one entry per CDR3 protein. The sample includes 400,000 to 550,000 distinct CDR3 sequences, around 15% of them seen just once. Source material: blood. This sequence was found in a woman aged 18-29 years with Graves' hyperthyroidism.

CDR3 DNA sequence: TGTGCCAGTAGTATTGCGGTTAGTAATGGCTACACCTTC. Protein product: CASSIAVSNGYTF. The chain is built from TRBV19 and TRBJ1-2, with no clear D. Germline loops: CDR1 LNHDA, CDR2 SQIVND (reference sequence). The CDR3 has 13 residues. V shed 3 bases and J shed 6 bases, with 11 bases lying between them. The whole variable domain, remainder taken from reference TRBV19 and TRBJ1-2, is DGGITQSPKYLFRKEGQNVTLSCEQNLNHDAMYWYRQDPGQGLRLIYYSQIVNDFQKGDIAEGYSVSREKKESFPLTVTSAQKNPTAFYLCASSIAVSNGYTFGSGTRLTVV.